This T cell receptor (beta chain) derives from a study of response to subunit inactivated influenza vaccine. Regarding the study as a whole: It was the authors' suggestion that each seasonal influenza vaccination recruits few new T cells.

Of note for this clonotype: Its specificity is unknown.

This CDR3 spans 11 amino acids. V shed 4 bases and J shed 5 bases, with 5 bases lying between them. Germline assignment: CDR1 SNHLY and CDR2 FYNNEI. Each CDR3 protein is one row after TCRdb ran MiXCR on the RT-PCR reads. The sample contains 650,000 to 800,000 distinct CDR3 sequences, roughly 13% of which appear only once. Material: PBMCs from blood, obtained 14 to 15 days before vaccination. This clonotype was sampled from a man aged 50-60 years who received an inactivated influenza vaccine. The rearrangement uses TRBV2 and TRBJ2-5, with D unresolved. The CDR3 sequence: CASSGLETQYF. In DNA, the CDR3 is TGTGCCAGCAGTGGTTTGGAGACCCAGTACTTC.